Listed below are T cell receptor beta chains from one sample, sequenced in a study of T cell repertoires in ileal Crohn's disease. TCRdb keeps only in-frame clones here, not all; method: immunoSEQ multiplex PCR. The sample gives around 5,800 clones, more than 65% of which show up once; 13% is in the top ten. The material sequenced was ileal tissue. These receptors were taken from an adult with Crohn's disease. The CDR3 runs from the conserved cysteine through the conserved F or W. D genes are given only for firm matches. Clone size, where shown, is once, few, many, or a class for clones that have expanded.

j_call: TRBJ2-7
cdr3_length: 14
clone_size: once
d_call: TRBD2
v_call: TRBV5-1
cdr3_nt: TGCGCCAGCAGCTCGGGGACTAGCGGGAACGAGCAGTACTTC
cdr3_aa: CASSSGTSGNEQYF

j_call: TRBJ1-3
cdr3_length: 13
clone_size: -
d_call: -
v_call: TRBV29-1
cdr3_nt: TGCAGCGTTACCCCGACAGCTGGAAACACCATATATTTT
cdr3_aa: CSVTPTAGNTIYF

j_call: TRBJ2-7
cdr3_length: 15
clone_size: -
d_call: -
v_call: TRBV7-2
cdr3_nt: TGTGCCAGCAGCTTTGGCGGGGCGGGCGCGGAAGAGCAGTACTTC
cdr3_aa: CASSFGGAGAEEQYF

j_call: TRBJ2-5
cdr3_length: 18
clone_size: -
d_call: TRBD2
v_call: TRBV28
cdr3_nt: TGTGCCAGCAGTGGTGTGCCCCATAGTAGGCGGGAGTCGGAGACCCAGTACTTC
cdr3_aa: CASSGVPHSRRESETQYF

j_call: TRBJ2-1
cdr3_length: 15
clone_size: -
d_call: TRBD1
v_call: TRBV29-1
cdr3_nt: TGCAGCGTTGAAAGAGGACAGGGGGCGAATAATGAGCAGTTCTTC
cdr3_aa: CSVERGQGANNEQFF

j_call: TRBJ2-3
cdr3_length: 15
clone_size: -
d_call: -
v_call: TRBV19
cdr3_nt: TGTGCCAGTAGTATAGATACGCGGAGCACAGATACGCAGTATTTT
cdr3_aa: CASSIDTRSTDTQYF

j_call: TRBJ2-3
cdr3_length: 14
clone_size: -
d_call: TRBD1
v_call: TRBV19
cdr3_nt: TGTGCCAGTAGGCCACAGGGGCTAGAGGATACGCAGTATTTT
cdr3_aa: CASRPQGLEDTQYF

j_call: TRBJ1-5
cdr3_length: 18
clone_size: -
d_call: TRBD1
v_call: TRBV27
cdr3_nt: TGTGCCAGCAGTTTGCATCCGGGACAGAGCTATAGCAATCAGCCCCAGCATTTT
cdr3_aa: CASSLHPGQSYSNQPQHF

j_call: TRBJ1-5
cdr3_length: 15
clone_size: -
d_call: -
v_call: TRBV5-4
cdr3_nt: TGTGCCAGCAGCGTGACAGGAAGGGGCAATCAGCCCCAGCATTTT
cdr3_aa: CASSVTGRGNQPQHF

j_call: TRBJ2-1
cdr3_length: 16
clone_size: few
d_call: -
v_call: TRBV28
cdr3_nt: TGTGCCAGCAGTTTAGCAACACAGGGAGGGTGGAATGAGCAGTTCTTC
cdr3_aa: CASSLATQGGWNEQFF

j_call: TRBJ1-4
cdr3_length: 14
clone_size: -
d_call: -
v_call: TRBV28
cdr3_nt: TGTGCCAGCAGTCCTCCGGAGCGCAATGAAAAACTGTTTTTT
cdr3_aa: CASSPPERNEKLFF

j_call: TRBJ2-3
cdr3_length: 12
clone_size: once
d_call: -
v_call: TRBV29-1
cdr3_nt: TGCAGTGCGAGGGGGTTTGCAGATACGCAGTATTTT
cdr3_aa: CSARGFADTQYF

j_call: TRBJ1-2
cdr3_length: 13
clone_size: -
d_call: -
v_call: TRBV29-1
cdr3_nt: TGCAGCGTTGAATCGCGCAGGGGCTATGGCTACACCTTC
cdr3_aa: CSVESRRGYGYTF

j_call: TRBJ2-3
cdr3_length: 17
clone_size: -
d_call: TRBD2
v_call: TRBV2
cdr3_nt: TGTGCCAGCAGTACCGGGACTAGCGGGGCCCGCACAGATACGCAGTATTTT
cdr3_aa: CASSTGTSGARTDTQYF

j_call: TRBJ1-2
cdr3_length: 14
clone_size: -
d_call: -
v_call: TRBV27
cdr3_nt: TGTGCCAGCAAGCTACAGGGCCAGCAGGCTGGCTACACCTTC
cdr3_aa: CASKLQGQQAGYTF

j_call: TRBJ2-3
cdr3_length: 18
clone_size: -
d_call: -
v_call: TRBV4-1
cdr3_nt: TGCGCCAGCAGCCAAGAATCCCCCCTATCTCTCGGGGAGGATACGCAGTATTTT
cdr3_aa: CASSQESPLSLGEDTQYF

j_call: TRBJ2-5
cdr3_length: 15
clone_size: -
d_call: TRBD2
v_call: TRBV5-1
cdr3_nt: TGCGCCAGCAGCTTAGGGGGACTAGCGGGAGAGACCCAGTACTTC
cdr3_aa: CASSLGGLAGETQYF

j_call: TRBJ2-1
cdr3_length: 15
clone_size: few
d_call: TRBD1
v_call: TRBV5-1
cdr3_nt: TGCGCCAGCAGCCCCGGGACAGGGATAAACAATGAGCAGTTCTTC
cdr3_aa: CASSPGTGINNEQFF

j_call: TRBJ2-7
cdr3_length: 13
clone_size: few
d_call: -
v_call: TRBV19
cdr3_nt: TGTGCCAGTAGTGATACAAGTCCCTACGAGCAGTACTTC
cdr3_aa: CASSDTSPYEQYF

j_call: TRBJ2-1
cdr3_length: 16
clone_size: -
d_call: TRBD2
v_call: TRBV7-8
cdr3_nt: TGTGCCAGCAGCGGTCCGGGGCTAGCGGGAGCCCATGAGCAGTTCTTC
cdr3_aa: CASSGPGLAGAHEQFF

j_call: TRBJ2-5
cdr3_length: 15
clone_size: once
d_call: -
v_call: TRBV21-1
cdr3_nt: TGTGCCAGCAGCAAAGACAGCGGGCTGAAAGAGACCCAGTACTTC
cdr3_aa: CASSKDSGLKETQYF

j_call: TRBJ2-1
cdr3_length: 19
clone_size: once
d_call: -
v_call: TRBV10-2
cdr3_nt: TGCGCCAGCATACTGGGCCGGGACTCCTTGGGGAGCTCCTACAATGAGCAGTTCTTC
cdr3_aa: CASILGRDSLGSSYNEQFF

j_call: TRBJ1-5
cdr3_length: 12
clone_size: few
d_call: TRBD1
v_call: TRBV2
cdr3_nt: TGTGCCAGCGACAGGGGCAATCAGCCCCAGCATTTT
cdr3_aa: CASDRGNQPQHF

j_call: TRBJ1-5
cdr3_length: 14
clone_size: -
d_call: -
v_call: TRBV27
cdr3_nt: TGTGCCAGCAGTTTCGGGGGGCCAAATCAGCCCCAGCATTTT
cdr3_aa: CASSFGGPNQPQHF